The 20 T cell receptor beta chains reported below all come from one sample, sequenced in a study of T-cell reconstitution after alpha-beta-depleted transplantation in children (dated by TCRdb to the mid-2010s). Libraries were constructed by PCR. The data were produced on an Illumina HiSeq 2500. Molecular barcoding was employed in the preparation of TCR libraries, with unique molecular identifiers being used to normalize TCRbeta repertoire quantification. TCRdb reworked the public reads: Q25 trimming with fastp, MiXCR clone assembly, productive beta chains retained. Under each unique CDR3 protein, matching rows form one entry showing the most common genes and DNA. The sample table holds nearly 550,000 distinct CDR3 sequences, of which around 17% were seen once. Around 3.3% of the sample rests with the top ten. The sample was PBMCs from the stem cell graft donor, taken from the stem cell graft. The source of these receptors is a human donor who donated a stem cell graft to a child with acute lymphoblastic leukemia.

A few counts support this clonotype. J is TRBJ2-1 and V is TRBV5-1; TRBD2 aligns across 13 bases. The junction had 7 bases not matched to a gene; V was cut back by 4 bases and J by 9 bases. The germline gives CDR1 SGHRS, CDR2 YFSETQ. The CDR3 covers 15 residues. CDR3 residues: CASSPTSGRETEQFF. In nucleotides, the CDR3 is TGCGCCAGCAGCCCCACTAGCGGGAGGGAGACTGAGCAGTTCTTC.

This clonotype has just one count. Sequence at one end of the junction differs from germline and may be a read error. J is TRBJ1-1 and V is TRBV7-2; D might be TRBD1 (5 bases). CDR1 is SGHTA, CDR2 FQGNSA, per germline. The CDR3 extends over 12 amino acids. The CDR3 protein is CASSWGFTEAFF. The CDR3 bases are TGTGCTAGCAGCTGGGGGTTTACTGAAGCTTTCTTT. Variable domain in full (rest from reference TRBV7-2 and TRBJ1-1): GAGVSQSPSNKVTEKGKDVELRCDPISGHTALYWYRQSLGQGLEFLIYFQGNSAPDKSGLPSDRFSAERTGGSVSTLTIQRTQQEDSAVYLCASSWGFTEAFFGQGTRLTVV.

The chain employs TRBV7-9 and TRBJ2-1, with TRBD2 matching over 10 bases. CDR3 length: 16 residues. Germline-derived CDR1 and CDR2 are SEHNR and FQNEAQ (reference sequence). The junction had 10 bases not matched to a gene; V was cut back by 4 bases and J by 7 bases. CDR3: CASSSVLVAGGNEQFF. The CDR3 nucleotides read TGTGCCAGCAGCTCGGTACTAGTAGCGGGAGGAAATGAGCAGTTCTTC.

The sample holds a few counts of this clonotype. The chain recombines TRBV20-1 with TRBJ2-7; the match to TRBD1 covers 11 bases. Looked up from germline, CDR1 is DFQATT and CDR2 is SNEGSKA (reference sequence). V dropped 3 bases and J dropped 5; count of bases not matched to a gene: 9. CDR3 size: 15 residues. CDR3 residues: CSASRTGGVWDEQYF. In DNA, the CDR3 is TGCAGTGCTAGTAGGACAGGGGGCGTCTGGGACGAGCAGTACTTC.

The chain couples TRBV5-6 to TRBJ2-2, with no clear D. Germline values: CDR1 SGHDT, CDR2 YYEEEE. V lost 5 bases, J lost 3 bases, and 14 bases lay in between. The CDR3 covers 15 residues. The CDR3 nucleotides read TGTGCCAGCAGTACCACCGGGTGGGACACCGGGGAGCTGTTTTTT. Protein product: CASSTTGWDTGELFF.

This sequence joins TRBV20-1 and TRBJ2-7, with 7 nucleotides matching TRBD2. The CDR3 totals 14 residues. Looked up from germline, CDR1 is DFQATT and CDR2 is SNEGSKA (reference sequence). The V segment lost 5 bases and the J segment 3 bases; nucleotides outside the gene matches: 10. CDR3 sequence: CSALSPSGHYEQYF. For the CDR3, the DNA is TGCAGTGCTCTTAGCCCTAGCGGACACTACGAGCAGTACTTC.

This clonotype was counted a few times. This chain uses TRBV10-3 with TRBJ1-2; TRBD1 might be the D (6 bases). Germline values: CDR1 ENHRY, CDR2 SYGVKD. The CDR3 runs 12 residues. V lost 6 bases to trimming and J lost 5 bases, with 10 bases between them. The CDR3 nucleotides are TGTGCCATCAGGTCCACAGGGTATGGCTACACCTTC. It translates to CAIRSTGYGYTF.

The chain has TRBV20-1 and TRBJ1-3; the D gene is possibly TRBD1 (6 bases). V was clipped by 3 bases and J by 3 bases, with 12 bases between them. Germline V gives CDR1 DFQATT, CDR2 SNEGSKA (reference sequence). The CDR3 consists of 14 residues. The CDR3 bases are TGCAGTGCTAGTCCCAGGGGAATTGGAAACACCATATATTTT. This gives the protein CSASPRGIGNTIYF.

V usage is TRBV5-1 and J usage is TRBJ2-5, with a weak D call TRBD1 (6 bases). In germline, CDR1 is SGHRS, CDR2 YFSETQ. The germline V and J ends were trimmed by 2 bases and 4 bases, with 18 bases remaining between them. The CDR3 is made up of 16 amino acids. The chain's CDR3 is CASSFLSPGVVETQYF. The CDR3 bases are TGCGCCAGCAGCTTCTTGTCGCCAGGGGTCGTAGAGACCCAGTACTTC.

The V and J genes are TRBV21-1 and TRBJ2-5; the table gives TRBD1 as D, unverified against the DNA. TRBV21-1 is a known pseudogene. This CDR3 region has 18 residues. The chain's CDR3 is CASSSTTDPGLNQETQYF. The CDR3 DNA is TGTGCCAGCAGCTCTACGACAGACCCTGGTTTAAACCAAGAGACCCAGTACTTC.

The gene calls are TRBV7-8 and TRBJ2-7; D remains unclear. Germline V CDR1 and CDR2: SGHVS, FQNEAQ. The CDR3 extends over 15 amino acids. Trimming removed 2 bases from V and 2 bases from J, with 13 bases in between. The DNA for the CDR3 is TGTGCCAGCAGCTTATTAACCGATACACCCTACGAGCAGTACTTC. Translating it yields CASSLLTDTPYEQYF.

The table lists this clonotype with a few counts. The chain uses TRBV6-5 and TRBJ1-2, with 8 bases fitting TRBD1. In germline, CDR1 is MNHEY, CDR2 SVGAGI. The trim removed 7 bases at V and 7 bases at J, leaving 8 bases unmatched. The CDR3 runs to 13 residues. DNA for the CDR3: TGTGCCAGCACTTCGGGACAGGTCCCTGGCTACACCTTC. It specifies CASTSGQVPGYTF.

The rearrangement links TRBV11-2 to TRBJ2-7, with TRBD1 matching over 7 bases. The length of the CDR3 is 14 residues. V lost 5 bases and J lost 6; bases outside the gene matches: 10. Germline assignment: CDR1 SGHAT and CDR2 FQNNGV. The CDR3: CASSQRDSLREQYF. The CDR3, as DNA: TGTGCCAGCAGCCAAAGGGACAGTCTTCGCGAGCAGTACTTC.

This clonotype has only a few counts. V gene TRBV5-8 combines with J gene TRBJ2-3; 8 bases map to TRBD1. The CDR3 totals 15 residues. The J segment lost 4 bases and the V segment lost 1 base, leaving 5 bases of the junction unmatched. CDR1 is SGHTS, CDR2 YDEGEE, per germline. As DNA, the CDR3 is TGTGCCAGCAGCTTGATGTCAGGGGGCGCAGATACGCAGTATTTT. Its protein product is CASSLMSGGADTQYF.

The chain uses TRBV4-1 and TRBJ2-7, with no clear D. This CDR3 has 13 amino acids. Trimming shortened V by 0 bases and J by 2 bases, and 5 bases separated the two germline ends. Germline V lookup: CDR1 MGHRA, CDR2 YSYEKL. The CDR3 coding sequence is TGCGCCAGCAGCCAAGAGTTTCCCTACGAGCAGTACTTC. Translated: CASSQEFPYEQYF.

The CDR3 DNA is TGTGCCAGCTCACTGTTTAATCAGCCCCAGCATTTT. This codes for CASSLFNQPQHF. The chain recombines TRBV18 with TRBJ1-5, with D hard to call. Germline V CDR1 and CDR2: KGHSH, LQKENI. CDR3 length: 12 amino acids. Trimming took 4 bases from V and 4 from J, leaving 5 bases between them. The full variable domain, rest sourced from reference TRBV18 and TRBJ1-5, is NAGVMQNPRHLVRRRGQEARLRCSPMKGHSHVYWYRQLPEEGLKFMVYLQKENIIDESGMPKERFSAEFPKEGPSILRIQQVVRGDSAAYFCASSLFNQPQHFGDGTRLSIL.

This chain joins TRBV5-1 and TRBJ2-1; D is uncertain. CDR3 length: 13 residues. V lost 0 bases and J lost 5, with 6 bases in between. CDR1 is SGHRS, CDR2 YFSETQ, per germline. The CDR3 here is CASSLVVNNEQFF. The DNA of the CDR3 is TGCGCCAGCAGCTTGGTTGTGAACAATGAGCAGTTCTTC.

This chain uses TRBV20-1 with TRBJ2-7; D might be TRBD2 (6 bases). This CDR3 is 14 amino acids long. V lost 1 base and J 3 bases, leaving 13 bases between the germline ends. In germline, CDR1 is DFQATT, CDR2 SNEGSKA (reference sequence). This chain's CDR3 is CSARGLTSIYEQYF. The CDR3 region has the DNA TGCAGTGCTAGAGGGTTGACTAGTATCTACGAGCAGTACTTC.

The V gene is TRBV7-9, the J gene TRBJ2-2; 10 nucleotides align to TRBD1. The CDR3 runs 15 residues. V lost 4 bases and J lost 7; bases outside the gene matches: 6. Germline CDR1 SEHNR, CDR2 FQNEAQ (reference sequence). The chain's CDR3 is CASSSRQGAHGELFF. CDR3 nucleotide sequence: TGTGCCAGCAGCTCCAGACAGGGGGCACACGGGGAGCTGTTTTTT.

This clonotype was seen a few times. The chain uses TRBV4-1 and TRBJ1-4, with D uncertain. Trimming cost V 1 base and J 0 bases, with 18 bases left between them. This CDR3 spans 19 amino acids. From germline, CDR1 is MGHRA and CDR2 YSYEKL. CDR3 coding DNA: TGCGCCAGCAGCCAAGTGGCGATGCCCTACGTATCAACTAATGAAAAACTGTTTTTT. Translating gives CASSQVAMPYVSTNEKLFF.